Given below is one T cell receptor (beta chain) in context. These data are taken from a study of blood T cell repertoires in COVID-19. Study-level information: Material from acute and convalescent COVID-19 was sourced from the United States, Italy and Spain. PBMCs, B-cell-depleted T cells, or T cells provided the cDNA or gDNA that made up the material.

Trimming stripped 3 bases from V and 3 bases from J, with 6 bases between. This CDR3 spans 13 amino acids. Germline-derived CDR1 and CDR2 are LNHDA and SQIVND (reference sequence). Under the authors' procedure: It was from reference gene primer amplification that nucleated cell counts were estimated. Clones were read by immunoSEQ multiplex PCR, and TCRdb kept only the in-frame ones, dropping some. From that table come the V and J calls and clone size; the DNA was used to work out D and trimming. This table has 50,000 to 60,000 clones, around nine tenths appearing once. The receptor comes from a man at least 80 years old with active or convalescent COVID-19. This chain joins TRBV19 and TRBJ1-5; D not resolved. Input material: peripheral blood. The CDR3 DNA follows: TGTGCCAGTAGTATGGCTCTCAATCAGCCCCAGCATTTT. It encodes CASSMALNQPQHF.